A single T cell receptor (beta chain) is shown here with its context. What it binds is not known. This record comes from a study of graft-versus-host responses after intestinal transplantation. Across the whole study: Transplant types were multivisceral, liver-intestinal, or isolated intestinal. General study points: The authors found GvH clones in recipient marrow, some appearing first in ileum or blood.

Trimming stripped 6 bases from V and 4 bases from J, with 7 bases between. Germline assignment: CDR1 ENHRY and CDR2 SYGVKD. There are 12 residues in the CDR3. The method was immunoSEQ multiplex PCR; TCRdb's version includes in-frame clones alone and lacks a portion of them. Found here are around 130,000 clones, more than 90% of them singletons; the top ten hold roughly 0.15%. The sequencing here drew on unstimulated CD4+ T cells sorted from spleen or lymph node cells, taken before intestinal transplant. The receptor was derived from a human donor who received an intestinal transplant. V is TRBV10-3 and J is TRBJ2-1; weak D call: TRBD1 (6 bases). This chain's CDR3 is CAIRTGYNEQFF. The CDR3 DNA reads TGTGCCATCAGGACAGGTTACAATGAGCAGTTCTTC.